What follows describes a single TCR beta chain. Sequenced samples came from active juvenile idiopathic arthritis patients. This entry comes from a study of circulating and synovial CD4+ cells in juvenile arthritis. Sequenced by immunoSEQ multiplex PCR; TCRdb stores in-frame clones only, minus some. In the table there are about 16,000 clones, 91% of which are singletons. The source material was CD4+ T cells from blood. This sequence was found in a human donor with juvenile idiopathic arthritis.

In nucleotides, the CDR3 is TGTGCCACCAGCAGAGATCGCGGGAATGCCAAAAACATTCAGTACTTC. It specifies CATSRDRGNAKNIQYF. The chain links TRBV15 to TRBJ2-4; TRBD2 might be the D (6 bases). Germline-derived CDR1 and CDR2 are LNHNV and YYDKDF (reference sequence). The CDR3 totals 16 residues. V lost 0 bases and J 1 base, leaving 10 bases between the germline ends.